One sample yielded the 25 T cell receptor beta chains listed below, sequenced in a study of T cells in tumors after PD-1 blockade (dated by TCRdb to between 2019 and 2020). The sample's time point label is to be understood as: before anti-PD-1 therapy. The library was obtained by the immunoSEQ multiplex PCR assay. What TCRdb holds here is the immuneACCESS table cut down to in-frame rearrangements. Part of the clones is not present; checked against another copy, under half of the missing clones reflect an unresolved V gene, and the others are unexplained. For this sample there are about 33,000 clones; around 80% appear just once. The ten largest clones add up to about 35% of the sample. The specimen was PBMCs, collected before anti-PD-1 treatment. The receptors were sampled from a human donor with basal cell carcinoma.

The rearrangement uses TRBV4-1 and TRBJ2-5, with TRBD2 as a possible D gene (5 bases). This CDR3 is built from 14 residues. Germline CDR1 reads MGHRA; CDR2 reads YSYEKL. V was shortened by 2 bases and J by 4 bases, with 11 bases between the two germline ends. The CDR3 nucleotides are TGCGCCAGCAGCCAACCTAGGAGGAGAGAGACCCAGTACTTC. It codes for CASSQPRRRETQYF.

The chain couples TRBV30 to TRBJ1-3, with no clear D. Germline V gene data show CDR1 as GTSNPN and CDR2 as SVGIG (reference sequence). Trimming removed 1 base from V and 0 bases from J, with 7 bases in between. The CDR3 runs 14 residues. The CDR3 is CAWSDGLSGNTIYF. The DNA for the CDR3 is TGTGCCTGGAGTGACGGACTCTCTGGAAACACCATATATTTT. Together with reference TRBV30 and TRBJ1-3, the CDR3 gives the full variable domain: SQTIHQWPATLVQPVGSPLSLECTVEGTSNPNLYWYRQAAGRGLQLLFYSVGIGQISSEVPQNLSASRPQDRQFILSSKKLLLSDSGFYLCAWSDGLSGNTIYFGEGSWLTVV.

The rearrangement joins TRBV24-1 to TRBJ2-3, with a weak D call TRBD2 (6 bases). The CDR3 covers 15 residues. V was trimmed by 0 bases and J by 2 bases, leaving 8 bases between them. Germline V CDR1 and CDR2: KGHDR, SFDVKD. CDR3 amino acids: CATSDLRGTTDTQYF. Here the CDR3 DNA reads TGTGCCACCAGTGATTTGCGGGGGACCACAGATACGCAGTATTTT.

The chain employs TRBV6-1 and TRBJ1-1, with TRBD1 identical over 11 bases. V lost 1 base to trimming and J lost 4 bases; unmatched junction nucleotides: 11. Germline values: CDR1 MNHNS, CDR2 SASEGT. This CDR3 contains 18 residues. This chain's CDR3 is CASSEEGGTGGPLTEAFF. CDR3 DNA sequence: TGTGCCAGCAGTGAAGAAGGCGGGACAGGGGGACCCCTCACTGAAGCTTTCTTT.

This chain uses TRBV7-9 with TRBJ1-3; TRBD1 agrees at 8 bases. Per germline, CDR1 SEHNR and CDR2 FQNEAQ (reference sequence). Germline trimming cut 5 bases from V and 1 base from J; bases unmatched to any gene: 4. The CDR3 loop spans 15 amino acids. The CDR3 reads CASSQQGGSGNTIYF. CDR3 sequence (DNA): TGTGCCAGCAGCCAACAGGGGGGTTCTGGAAACACCATATATTTT.

The rearrangement links TRBV9 to TRBJ1-2, with 7 positions matching TRBD1. The V gene's germline CDR1 is SGDLS and CDR2 YYNGEE. The CDR3 sequence is 16 residues long. The V and J ends lost 4 bases and 8 bases, in that order; junction bases with no gene match: 17. The CDR3 coding sequence is TGTGCCAGCAGCTCAGTCGCAGCAGGGGGTCATCCCGGCTACACCTTC. Translated, it gives CASSSVAAGGHPGYTF. Looking up the rest from reference TRBV9 and TRBJ1-2 gives the full variable domain: DSGVTQTPKHLITATGQRVTLRCSPRSGDLSVYWYQQSLDQGLQFLIQYYNGEERAKGNILERFSAQQFPDLHSELNLSSLELGDSALYFCASSSVAAGGHPGYTFGSGTRLTVV.

The genes are TRBV5-1 and TRBJ2-1; TRBD2 aligns across 7 bases. J lost 2 bases, V lost 4 bases, and 9 bases had no gene match. Germline V gene sequence: CDR1 SGHRS, CDR2 YFSETQ. This CDR3 region has 16 residues. The CDR3 DNA reads as TGCGCCAGCAGCCCTGGGGCTAGCGGAGCCTACAATGAGCAGTTCTTC. Residues: CASSPGASGAYNEQFF.

This rearrangement joins TRBV5-1 to TRBJ1-2; D possibly corresponds to TRBD1 (5 bases). The CDR3 sequence is 15 residues long. Germline V gene data show CDR1 as SGHRS and CDR2 as YFSETQ. V lost 4 bases and J lost 0, with 13 bases in between. Here the CDR3 reads CASSRDGNSNYGYTF. The CDR3, as DNA: TGCGCCAGCAGCCGGGACGGGAATTCTAACTATGGCTACACCTTC. The full variable domain, in which reference TRBV5-1 and TRBJ1-2 provide the parts outside the CDR3, is KAGVTQTPRYLIKTRGQQVTLSCSPISGHRSVSWYQQTPGQGLQFLFEYFSETQRNKGNFPGRFSGRQFSNSRSEMNVSTLELGDSALYLCASSRDGNSNYGYTFGSGTRLTVV.

This chain joins TRBV14 and TRBJ2-3; TRBD2 agrees at 15 bases. The junction had 5 bases not matched to a gene; V was cut back by 4 bases and J by 9 bases. Germline values: CDR1 SGHDN, CDR2 FVKESK. CDR3 size: 15 residues. CDR3 sequence: CASSRTSGRAGTQYF. Here the CDR3 DNA reads TGTGCCAGCAGCCGGACTAGCGGGAGGGCAGGGACGCAGTATTTT.

This clone came up once. The chain links TRBV7-9 to TRBJ2-3; 13 nucleotides match TRBD2. Germline CDR1 is SEHNR and CDR2 is FQNEAQ (reference sequence). V lost 5 bases to trimming and J lost 0 bases; unmatched junction nucleotides: 2. This CDR3 comprises 16 residues. The CDR3 DNA reads TGTGCCAGCAGCCTGGGACTAGCGGGGAGCACAGATACGCAGTATTTT. Translating gives CASSLGLAGSTDTQYF.

This chain connects TRBV7-9 to TRBJ2-7, with TRBD2 matching 7 bases. This CDR3 comprises 13 residues. V lost 3 bases, J lost 5 bases, and 4 bases stayed unmatched. Germline V gene data show CDR1 as SEHNR and CDR2 as FQNEAQ (reference sequence). In DNA form, the CDR3 reads TGTGCCAGCAGCTTGGGAGGGTACGACGAGCAGTACTTC. It codes for CASSLGGYDEQYF. Supplemented by reference TRBV7-9 and TRBJ2-7, the full variable domain reads DTGVSQNPRHKITKRGQNVTFRCDPISEHNRLYWYRQTLGQGPEFLTYFQNEAQLEKSRLLSDRFSAERPKGSFSTLEIQRTEQGDSAMYLCASSLGGYDEQYFGPGTRLTVT.

The chain uses TRBV7-9 and TRBJ2-2; D unclear. CDR3 size: 11 residues. The germline V gene has CDR1 SEHNR and CDR2 FQNEAQ (reference sequence). Trimming took off 4 bases at V and 6 bases at J, with 3 bases between the two ends. The CDR3 loop reads CASSSPGELFF. DNA for the CDR3: TGTGCCAGCAGCTCCCCCGGGGAGCTGTTTTTT.

The chain employs TRBV29-1 and TRBJ2-3; the D gene is possibly TRBD1 (5 bases). With 4 bases removed from V and 2 bases from J, the gap between germline ends came to 13 bases. CDR1 SQVTM and CDR2 ANQGSEA come from the germline V gene. The CDR3 totals 14 residues. CDR3 bases: TGCAGCGTTGGGGGAAGGGGTGCCACAGATACGCAGTATTTT. Translating gives CSVGGRGATDTQYF.

With respect to this clone: Other DNA variants within this sample encode the same CDR3. This rearrangement joins TRBV19 to TRBJ2-3; TRBD2 matches 13 bases. The CDR3 totals 17 residues. V was pared by 2 bases and J by 6 bases, with 8 bases of the junction left unmatched. Germline assignment: CDR1 LNHDA and CDR2 SQIVND (reference sequence). The CDR3 sequence is CASSIKGVLAGGDTQYF. For the CDR3, the DNA is TGTGCCAGTAGTATAAAGGGGGTACTAGCGGGGGGGGATACGCAGTATTTT. The variable domain in full, with the rest retrieved from reference TRBV19 and TRBJ2-3, is DGGITQSPKYLFRKEGQNVTLSCEQNLNHDAMYWYRQDPGQGLRLIYYSQIVNDFQKGDIAEGYSVSREKKESFPLTVTSAQKNPTAFYLCASSIKGVLAGGDTQYFGPGTRLTVL.

This clone was seen just once. J is TRBJ2-4 and V is TRBV2; possible D gene TRBD1, 6 bases. V shed 6 bases and J shed 2 bases, with 14 bases lying between them. There are 15 residues in the CDR3. Germline values: CDR1 SNHLY, CDR2 FYNNEI. CDR3 amino acids: CASRSGTLSKNIQYF. The CDR3 coding sequence is TGTGCCAGCAGATCCGGGACACTCTCCAAAAACATTCAGTACTTC.

The chain joins TRBV24-1 to TRBJ2-5; 7 bases line up with TRBD2. CDR1 is KGHDR and CDR2 is SFDVKD in the germline V gene. The ends lost 2 bases at V and 2 bases at J; junction bases unmatched: 7. The CDR3 loop spans 16 amino acids. In DNA, the CDR3 is TGTGCCACCAGTGATTACACACGGCGGGGGCAAGAGACCCAGTACTTC. Translating gives CATSDYTRRGQETQYF.

The chain has TRBV28 and TRBJ1-4, with D perhaps matching TRBD1 (5 bases). Trimming pared 4 bases from V and 8 bases from J, leaving 20 bases between. Germline V lookup: CDR1 MDHEN, CDR2 SYDVKM. The CDR3 extends over 16 amino acids. The DNA of the CDR3 is TGTGCCAGCAGTTCGGGGGGGATCCAAAAACGAGAAAAACTGTTTTTT. Encoded protein: CASSSGGIQKREKLFF.

The chain links TRBV24-1 to TRBJ2-1; D is perhaps TRBD2 (7 bases). The CDR3 is made up of 14 amino acids. CDR1 and CDR2 (germline): KGHDR, SFDVKD. Deletions cut 3 bases from V and 7 bases from J, with 12 bases between. The CDR3 reads CATSDGGGGNEQFF. CDR3 in DNA: TGTGCCACCAGTGATGGGGGCGGGGGTAATGAGCAGTTCTTC.

V and J are TRBV4-3 and TRBJ1-2, with D perhaps TRBD1 (5 bases). This CDR3 is 15 amino acids long. CDR1 LGHNA and CDR2 YSLEER come from the germline V gene. Trimming shortened V by 0 bases and J by 0 bases, and 8 bases separated the two germline ends. As DNA, the CDR3 is TGCGCCAGCAGCCAAGATTGGGGGGCTAACTATGGCTACACCTTC. This translates into CASSQDWGANYGYTF.

The J gene is TRBJ2-3, the V gene TRBV4-3; D not certain. Germline loops: CDR1 LGHNA, CDR2 YSLEER. The V end was cut by 6 bases, the J end by 0 bases, with 13 bases between. The CDR3 totals 15 residues. This CDR3 reads CASSPKAASTDTQYF. The CDR3 nucleotides read TGCGCCAGCAGTCCCAAGGCGGCTAGCACAGATACGCAGTATTTT.

V usage is TRBV12-5 and J usage is TRBJ2-4; TRBD1 matches at 7 bases. V lost 5 bases, J lost 0 bases, and 7 bases stayed unmatched. Looked up from germline, CDR1 is LGHNT and CDR2 is FRNRAP. CDR3 length: 16 amino acids. Here the CDR3 reads CASGPGTALAKNIQYF. The CDR3 nucleotides are TGTGCTAGTGGTCCAGGGACAGCACTAGCCAAAAACATTCAGTACTTC.

This sequence joins TRBV5-6 and TRBJ2-7, with 9 bases matching TRBD1. The CDR3 totals 14 residues. V gave up 2 bases and J gave up 6 bases; unmatched junction bases: 6. Germline CDR1 and CDR2: SGHDT and YYEEEE. CDR3 residues: CASSFGDRGSEQYF. The CDR3 DNA reads as TGTGCCAGCAGCTTTGGAGACAGGGGGTCCGAGCAGTACTTC.

This chain links TRBV15 with TRBJ2-7; the D is unclear. V dropped 0 bases and J dropped 1 base, with 10 bases sitting between them. Germline V gene data show CDR1 as LNHNV and CDR2 as YYDKDF (reference sequence). The CDR3 spans 15 residues. DNA for the CDR3: TGTGCCACCAGCAGAGATTTAGACCGATCCTACGAGCAGTACTTC. Translation: CATSRDLDRSYEQYF.

The V and J genes are TRBV29-1 and TRBJ2-1; 15 nucleotides agree with TRBD2. Per germline, CDR1 SQVTM and CDR2 ANQGSEA. CDR3 length equals 14 residues. Trimming removed 3 bases from V and 10 bases from J; junction bases left unmatched: 4. CDR3 loop: CSVEGTSGGQEQFF. The CDR3 DNA follows: TGCAGCGTTGAGGGGACTAGCGGGGGGCAGGAGCAGTTCTTC.

The chain employs TRBV10-3 and TRBJ1-1; a possible D gene is TRBD1 (5 bases). The V end was cut by 7 bases, the J end by 4 bases, with 13 bases between. This CDR3 is built from 13 residues. CDR1 is ENHRY, CDR2 SYGVKD, per germline. The CDR3 is CAIIAQGLTEAFF. Written as DNA, the CDR3 is TGTGCCATCATAGCCCAGGGCCTCACTGAAGCTTTCTTT.